Listed here is a single T cell receptor beta chain. This clone was counted between two and nine times. The target of this receptor is not known. There are no base qualities to consult, and no much larger clone falls within one base. The sample originates from a study of T cell responses to AZD1222 COVID-19 vaccine (TCRdb year 2021). Broadly, across the study: AZD1222 recipients given second doses at about 4 weeks or at about 12 weeks were pooled, since spike-specific TCR depth and breadth were not found to differ between the two schedules. TCR sequencing was performed for 230 to 250 trial participants, of whom 200 to 220 were given two doses of AZD1222 and some 25 were given two doses of MenACWY control vaccine. Trial participants were enrolled by age into 18-55, 56-69 and 70-plus year subgroups, with about 150, 28 and 57 TCR-sequenced participants respectively.

The CDR3 regions of human TCRbeta chains were analyzed by immunosequencing. In the authors' own workflow: Repertoire TCRs were checked for matches against a reference library of SARS-CoV-2-specific TCRs that had been generated using the MIRA antigen-specificity platform. Breadth meant the fraction of unique TCRs that were SARS-CoV-2-associated, whereas depth meant the fraction of total T cells that were SARS-CoV-2-associated. Using the MIRA data, each spike-specific TCR was assigned both to the spike region to which the TCR was reactive and to a CD4 or CD8 class. Log10-transformed breadth and depth values were compared by one-way ANOVA with Sidak's multiple comparisons tests. In TCRdb, the immuneACCESS table is reduced to in-frame sequences with V and J assigned. These tables do not hold every clone; where another copy was compared, an unresolved V gene accounts for under half, and the others remain unexplained. V and J calls and clone size are as listed in that table; D and trimming were resolved from the DNA. Recorded for this sample are about 130,000 clones; more than 75% of them occurred a single time. The ten largest make up 20% to 25% of the sample.

CDR1 SGDLS and CDR2 YYNGEE were looked up in the germline V gene. Including cysteine and phenylalanine, the CDR3 has 18 amino acids. Left in the record is the CDR3 DNA by itself, 54 bases read in frame from the first base. The germline V end is reduced by 4 bases and the J end by 1 base; junction bases left unmatched: 10. The paper's findings and limits, for the study overall: Only five or six AZD1222 recipients were SARS-CoV-2 seropositive at baseline, limiting conclusions about previously exposed vaccinees. The vaccine-associated CD4 TCRs covered the entire spike protein, and the dominant responses fell in regions 160-218 and 743-854. Reportedly, almost half of the unique spike-specific TCRs recognized epitopes lying outside the regions that are mutated in the B.1.351 and B.1.1.7 variants. After two AZD1222 doses, both the breadth and the depth of spike-specific TCRs were significantly higher than at day 0 and than in MenACWY recipients. The 56-69-year group was small, and its depth increase did not reach significance, likely because of low power. Participants were mostly white British, with more females than males. The authors suggested clonal diversity may have been underestimated. Because no day 14 peak-response samples were available, the repertoires could be characterized only after the peak T cell response.

Explained via the paper, the time point label denotes: baseline before first vaccination. The vaccinee samples were drawn from two UK trials, COV001 and COV002, one of which was a single-blind randomized controlled phase 2/3 trial testing AZD1222 (ChAdOx1 nCoV-19) in healthy adults. For TCRbeta chain sequencing, PBMC samples were collected from trial participants at day 0 and at day 28 after the second dose. The V and J genes are TRBV9 and TRBJ2-3; TRBD2 fits 12 bases in the junction. The specimen was peripheral blood, collected on day 0 of AZD1222 vaccination. The clonotype originates from an adult in good health. The encoded CDR3 is CASSFGLAGTVRTDTQYF. The nucleotide sequence reads TGTGCCAGCAGCTTCGGACTAGCGGGGACGGTCCGCACAGATACGCAGTATTTT.